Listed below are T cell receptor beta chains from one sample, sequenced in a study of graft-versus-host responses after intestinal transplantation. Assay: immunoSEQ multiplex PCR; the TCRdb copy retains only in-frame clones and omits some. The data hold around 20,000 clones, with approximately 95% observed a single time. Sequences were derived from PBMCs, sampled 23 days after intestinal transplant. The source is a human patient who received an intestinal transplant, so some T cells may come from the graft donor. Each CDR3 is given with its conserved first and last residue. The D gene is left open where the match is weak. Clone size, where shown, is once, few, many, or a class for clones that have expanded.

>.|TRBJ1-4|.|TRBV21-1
CASSNQWTDLEEKLFF
TGTGCCAGCAGCAACCAATGGACGGACCTAGAGGAAAAACTGTTTTTT
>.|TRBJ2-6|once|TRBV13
CASSSASAGANVLTF
TGTGCCAGCAGCTCTGCCAGTGCTGGGGCCAACGTCCTGACTTTC
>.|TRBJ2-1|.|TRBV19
CASSIYGGHSYNEQFF
TGTGCCAGTAGTATATACGGGGGCCACTCCTACAATGAGCAGTTCTTC
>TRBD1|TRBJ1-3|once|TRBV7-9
CASSLEQGADTIYF
TGTGCCAGCAGCTTAGAGCAGGGGGCAGACACCATATATTTT
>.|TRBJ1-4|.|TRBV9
CASSVEVGVEKLFF
TGTGCCAGCAGCGTAGAGGTGGGGGTTGAAAAACTGTTTTTT
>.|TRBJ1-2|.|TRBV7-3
CASSLTGTGNYGYTF
TGTGCCAGCAGCTTAACGGGCACAGGGAACTATGGCTACACCTTC
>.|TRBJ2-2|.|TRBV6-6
CASSYSKRGTGELFF
TGTGCCAGCAGTTACTCGAAGAGGGGCACCGGGGAGCTGTTTTTT
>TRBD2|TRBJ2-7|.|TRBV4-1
CASSELAGGSYEQYF
TGCGCCAGCAGCGAACTAGCGGGGGGCTCCTACGAGCAGTACTTC
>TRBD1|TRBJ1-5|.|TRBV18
CASSGGQGAWDQPQHF
TGTGCCAGCTCAGGGGGACAGGGGGCTTGGGATCAGCCCCAGCATTTT
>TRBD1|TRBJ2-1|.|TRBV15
CATSRDWTGSEEQFF
TGTGCCACCAGCAGAGATTGGACAGGGAGTGAAGAGCAGTTCTTC
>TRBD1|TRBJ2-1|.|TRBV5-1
CASSLGQGNEQFF
TGCGCCAGCAGCTTGGGACAGGGGAATGAGCAGTTCTTC
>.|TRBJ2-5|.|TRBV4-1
CASSQVTAETQYF
TGCGCCAGCAGCCAGGTGACTGCAGAGACCCAGTACTTC
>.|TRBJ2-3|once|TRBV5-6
CASSLGAGDTQYF
TGTGCCAGCAGCTTGGGCGCAGGGGATACGCAGTATTTT
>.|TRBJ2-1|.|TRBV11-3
CASSLGPEQFF
TGTGCCAGCAGCTTAGGACCAGAGCAGTTCTTC
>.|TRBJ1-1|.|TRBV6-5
CASSPGFNTEAFF
TGTGCCAGCAGCCCGGGATTTAACACTGAAGCTTTCTTT
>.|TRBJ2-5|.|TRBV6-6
CASSYAGDGETQYF
TGTGCCAGCAGTTACGCAGGGGACGGGGAGACCCAGTACTTC
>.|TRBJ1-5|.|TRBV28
CASSLVTAQPQHF
TGTGCCAGCAGTTTAGTGACCGCTCAGCCCCAGCATTTT
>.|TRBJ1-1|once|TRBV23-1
CASSQLTGFGGNTEAFF
TGCGCCAGCAGTCAACTAACAGGTTTCGGGGGCAACACTGAAGCTTTCTTT
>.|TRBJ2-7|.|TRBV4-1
CASSQYRESYEQYF
TGCGCCAGCAGCCAATACAGGGAGTCCTACGAGCAGTACTTC
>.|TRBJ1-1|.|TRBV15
CATSPSIGGHTEAFF
TGTGCCACCAGCCCTTCGATCGGGGGCCACACTGAAGCTTTCTTT
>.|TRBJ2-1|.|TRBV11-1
CASSLGRGSSGGNEQFF
TGTGCCAGCAGCTTAGGGAGGGGGTCTAGCGGAGGGAATGAGCAGTTCTTC
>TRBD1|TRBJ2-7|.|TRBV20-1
CSAHRGNEQYF
TGCAGTGCTCACAGGGGGAACGAGCAGTACTTC
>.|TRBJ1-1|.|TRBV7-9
CASSLAGVVNTEAFF
TGTGCCAGCAGCTTAGCAGGGGTAGTGAACACTGAAGCTTTCTTT
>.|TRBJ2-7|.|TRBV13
CASSLGTASAEQYF
TGTGCCAGCAGCTTAGGAACCGCCAGTGCCGAGCAGTACTTC
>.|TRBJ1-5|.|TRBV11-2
CASSPEVNQPQHF
TGTGCCAGCAGCCCCGAGGTCAATCAGCCCCAGCATTTT
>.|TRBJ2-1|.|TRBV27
CASAADYRYNEQFF
TGTGCCAGCGCAGCGGATTATAGGTACAATGAGCAGTTCTTC
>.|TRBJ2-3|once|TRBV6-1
CASSEGDLPNTDTQYF
TGTGCCAGCAGTGAGGGGGACCTTCCCAACACAGATACGCAGTATTTT
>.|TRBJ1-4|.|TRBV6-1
CASSEGTASFDEKLFF
TGTGCCAGCAGTGAAGGGACAGCCTCCTTTGATGAAAAACTGTTTTTT
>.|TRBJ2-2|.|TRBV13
CASSPGTANTGELFF
TGTGCCAGCAGCCCGGGGACGGCGAACACCGGGGAGCTGTTTTTT
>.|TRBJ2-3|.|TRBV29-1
CSVEGALAGSTDTQYF
TGCAGCGTTGAAGGCGCCCTGGCGGGTAGCACAGATACGCAGTATTTT
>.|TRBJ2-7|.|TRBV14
CASSQTAVYEQYF
TGTGCCAGCAGCCAGACAGCGGTCTACGAGCAGTACTTC
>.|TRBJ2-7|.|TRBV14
CASSGGDYEQYF
TGTGCCAGCAGCGGCGGCGACTACGAGCAGTACTTC
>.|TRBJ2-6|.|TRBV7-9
CASSLADHLSSGANVLTF
TGTGCCAGCAGCTTAGCAGATCACTTGAGCTCTGGGGCCAACGTCCTGACTTTC
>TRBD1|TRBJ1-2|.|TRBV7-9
CASKANRGQNYGYTF
TGTGCCAGCAAGGCTAACCGGGGACAGAACTATGGCTACACCTTC
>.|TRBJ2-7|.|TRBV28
CASLPPGGPYEQYF
TGTGCCAGTCTTCCGCCCGGGGGACCCTACGAGCAGTACTTC
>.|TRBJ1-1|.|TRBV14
CASSPGNTEAFF
TGTGCCAGCAGTCCAGGGAACACTGAAGCTTTCTTT